This T cell receptor (beta chain) derives from a study of T cell responses to AZD1222 COVID-19 vaccine. Clones were read by immunoSEQ multiplex PCR, and TCRdb kept only the in-frame ones, dropping some. The data contain roughly 190,000 clones, over 90% of them seen just once; the ten biggest clones take up 3.5% to 5%. J was trimmed by 6 bases and V by 4 bases; bases with no gene match: 6. This CDR3 spans 13 amino acids. The V gene's germline CDR1 is MGHRA and CDR2 YSYEKL. The source of this sequence is an adult in good health. The chain couples TRBV4-1 to TRBJ2-7; 7 bases are a match to TRBD1. Sequences were derived from peripheral blood, sampled on day 0 of AZD1222 vaccination. The CDR3 nucleotides read TGCGCCAGCAGCCCTACCGGACAGGCCGAGCAGTACTTC. It yields the protein CASSPTGQAEQYF.